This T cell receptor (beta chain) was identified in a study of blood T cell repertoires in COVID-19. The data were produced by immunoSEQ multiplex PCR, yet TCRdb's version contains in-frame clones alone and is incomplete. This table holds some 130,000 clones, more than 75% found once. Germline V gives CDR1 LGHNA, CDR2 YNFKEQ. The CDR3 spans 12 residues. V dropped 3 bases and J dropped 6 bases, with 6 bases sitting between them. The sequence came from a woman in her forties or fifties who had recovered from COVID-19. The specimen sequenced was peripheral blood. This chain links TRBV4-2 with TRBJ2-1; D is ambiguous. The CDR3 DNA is TGTGCCAGCAGCCATGAGCTCAATGAGCAGTTCTTC. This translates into CASSHELNEQFF.